This TCR beta chain was sequenced during a study of patients and donors after allogeneic stem cell transplantation. TCRdb analysed the RT-PCR reads with MiXCR anew, one entry per CDR3 protein. Found here are under 200,000 distinct CDR3 sequences, approximately 22% of them singletons; the top ten hold around 26%. V was clipped by 5 bases and J by 6 bases, with 16 bases between them. Germline V gives CDR1 SGHVS, CDR2 FQNEAQ. The CDR3 length is 15 residues. This sequence joins TRBV7-8 and TRBJ2-2; D is unresolved. The TCR comes from a human donor who was either an allogeneic HSCT recipient or a stem cell or donor lymphocyte infusion donor (not recorded which). It is not recorded whose cells these are; they may come from a transplant donor. The sample consisted of blood, either unsorted or a sorted T cell fraction (not recorded which). The CDR3 protein is CASSLGVVAAGELFF. CDR3 nucleotides: TGTGCCAGCAGCCTCGGTGTAGTCGCGGCCGGGGAGCTGTTTTTT.